Following are 5 T cell receptor beta chains from one sample sequenced in a study of beta chain features in type 1 diabetes. Investigators reverse transcribed all isolated RNA, so they sequenced expressed TCRB transcripts. Assay used: immunoSEQ multiplex PCR; TCRdb lists only in-frame clones, some missing. The sample comprises about 900,000 clones, about a sixth of which are singletons, and 0.02% to 0.03% rests with the top ten. Sequenced input: naive CD4+ T cells from blood. Every receptor here comes from a woman aged 18-29 years in good health.

This clone was counted only a few times. This chain uses TRBV28 with TRBJ2-5; 13 positions agree with TRBD2. Germline assignment: CDR1 MDHEN and CDR2 SYDVKM. V shed 6 bases, J shed 5 bases, and the junction held 15 bases outside the gene matches. CDR3 length: 18 amino acids. This CDR3 is CASRQWRLAGGTPETQYF. The DNA of the CDR3 is TGTGCCAGCAGGCAATGGCGACTAGCGGGAGGTACTCCGGAGACCCAGTACTTC.

The chain employs TRBV28 and TRBJ1-2; D ambiguous. Trimming stripped 5 bases from V and 4 bases from J, with 11 bases between. Per germline, CDR1 MDHEN and CDR2 SYDVKM. The CDR3 totals 13 residues. CDR3 region: CASSPGGFYGYTF. DNA for the CDR3: TGTGCCAGCAGTCCTGGAGGGTTCTATGGCTACACCTTC.

The rearrangement uses TRBV6-5 and TRBJ1-1, with D tentatively TRBD1 (5 bases). Germline-derived CDR1 and CDR2 are MNHEY and SVGAGI. This CDR3 is built from 14 residues. Trimming cost V 6 bases and J 1 base, with 12 bases left between them. CDR3 sequence (DNA): TGTGCCAGCAGCCGACTAAGGGGGAACACTGAAGCTTTCTTT. It yields the protein CASSRLRGNTEAFF.

The sample holds a few counts of this clone. The CDR3: CASSPQGRSYGYTF. The CDR3 DNA is TGTGCCAGCAGCCCACAAGGACGGAGCTATGGCTACACCTTC. The chain couples TRBV7-2 to TRBJ1-2; D uncertain. Deletions cut 5 bases from V and 4 bases from J, with 14 bases between. The germline gives CDR1 SGHTA, CDR2 FQGNSA. CDR3 length equals 14 residues.

Written as DNA, the CDR3 is TGTGCCAGTAGTATGCGGGAGCTGGATACGGAGCAGTACTTC. Protein product: CASSMRELDTEQYF. The chain joins TRBV19 to TRBJ2-7, with 7 bases identical to TRBD2. This CDR3 comprises 14 residues. Germline V gene data show CDR1 as LNHDA and CDR2 as SQIVND (reference sequence). The J segment lost 7 bases and the V segment lost 3 bases, leaving 9 bases of the junction unmatched.